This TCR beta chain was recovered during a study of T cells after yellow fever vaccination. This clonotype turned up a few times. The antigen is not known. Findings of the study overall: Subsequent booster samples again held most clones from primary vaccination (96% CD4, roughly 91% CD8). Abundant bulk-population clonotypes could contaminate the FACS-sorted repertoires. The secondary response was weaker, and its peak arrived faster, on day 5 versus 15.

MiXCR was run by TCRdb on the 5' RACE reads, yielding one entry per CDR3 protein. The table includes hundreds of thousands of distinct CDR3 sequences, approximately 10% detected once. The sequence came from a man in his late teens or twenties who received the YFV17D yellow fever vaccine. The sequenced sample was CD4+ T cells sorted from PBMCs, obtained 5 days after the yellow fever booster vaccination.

The CDR3 here is CASRSLRTDGYTF. The CDR3 DNA sequence: TGTGCCAGCAGATCACTACGGACGGACGGCTACACCTTC. The chain carries TRBV7-2 and TRBJ1-2, with unresolved D. Looked up from germline, CDR1 is SGHTA and CDR2 is FQGNSA. Deletions cut 6 bases from V and 8 bases from J, with 16 bases between. The CDR3 has 13 amino acids.